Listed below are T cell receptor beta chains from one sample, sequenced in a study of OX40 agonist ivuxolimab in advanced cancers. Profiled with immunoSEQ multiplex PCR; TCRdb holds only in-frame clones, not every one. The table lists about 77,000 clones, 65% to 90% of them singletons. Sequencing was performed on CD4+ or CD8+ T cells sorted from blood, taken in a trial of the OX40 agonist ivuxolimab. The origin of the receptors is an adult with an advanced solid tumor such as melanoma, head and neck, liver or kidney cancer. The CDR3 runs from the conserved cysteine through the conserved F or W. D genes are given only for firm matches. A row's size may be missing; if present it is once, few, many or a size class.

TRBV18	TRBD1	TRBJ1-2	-	CASSLTGGPYYGYTF	TGTGCCAGCTCACTGACAGGGGGACCCTACTATGGCTACACCTTC
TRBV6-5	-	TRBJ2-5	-	CASSRTRRETQYF	TGTGCCAGCAGTCGGACTCGCCGAGAGACCCAGTACTTC
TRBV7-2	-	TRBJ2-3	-	CASSFQGSDTQYF	TGTGCCAGCAGCTTCCAGGGGTCAGATACGCAGTATTTT
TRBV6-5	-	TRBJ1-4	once	CASSYSRPNEKLFF	TGTGCCAGCAGTTACTCACGACCCAATGAAAAACTGTTTTTT
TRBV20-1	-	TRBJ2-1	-	CSARRPNEQFF	TGCAGTGCTAGACGGCCCAATGAGCAGTTCTTC
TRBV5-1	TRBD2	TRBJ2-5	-	CASSLGLAGGQETQYF	TGCGCCAGCAGCTTGGGACTAGCGGGGGGGCAAGAGACCCAGTACTTC
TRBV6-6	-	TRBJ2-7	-	CASSYSKTSYEQYF	TGTGCCAGCAGTTACTCGAAGACCTCCTACGAGCAGTACTTC
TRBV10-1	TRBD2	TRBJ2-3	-	CATGETSDSTDTQYF	TGCGCCACAGGGGAGACTAGCGATAGCACAGATACGCAGTATTTT
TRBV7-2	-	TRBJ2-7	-	CASSLGTRYEQYF	TGTGCCAGCAGCTTAGGGACTCGCTACGAGCAGTACTTC
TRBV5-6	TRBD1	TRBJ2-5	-	CASSLNQGVGETQYF	TGTGCCAGCAGCTTGAATCAGGGGGTCGGGGAGACCCAGTACTTC
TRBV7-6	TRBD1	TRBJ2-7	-	CASSSGQGEPSYEQYF	TGTGCCAGCAGCTCGGGACAGGGGGAACCCTCCTACGAGCAGTACTTC
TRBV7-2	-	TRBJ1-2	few	CASSLAGLNYGYTF	TGTGCCAGCAGCTTAGCGGGCCTAAACTATGGCTACACCTTC
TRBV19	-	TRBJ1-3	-	CASGGASRSGNTIYF	TGTGCCAGTGGTGGGGCCAGTCGCTCTGGAAACACCATATATTTT
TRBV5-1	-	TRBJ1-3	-	CASSKQTGLTGNTIYF	TGCGCCAGCAGCAAGCAAACAGGGTTGACTGGAAACACCATATATTTT
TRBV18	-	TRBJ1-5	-	CASSPPGGLADQPQHF	TGTGCCAGCTCACCACCGGGAGGGTTAGCGGATCAGCCCCAGCATTTT
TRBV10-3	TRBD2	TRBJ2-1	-	CAISESTSGRALYNEQFF	TGTGCCATCAGTGAGTCTACTAGCGGGAGGGCCCTCTACAATGAGCAGTTCTTC
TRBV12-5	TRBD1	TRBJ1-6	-	CASGLGDRVNSPLHF	TGTGCTAGTGGTTTGGGGGACAGGGTTAATTCACCCCTCCACTTT
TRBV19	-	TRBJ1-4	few	CASSISTAPTNEKLFF	TGTGCCAGTAGTATATCTACAGCGCCAACTAATGAAAAACTGTTTTTT
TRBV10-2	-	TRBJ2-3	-	CASRESSTDTQYF	TGCGCCAGCAGGGAAAGCAGCACAGATACGCAGTATTTT
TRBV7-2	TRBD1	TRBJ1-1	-	CASSLSEAQGGTEAFF	TGTGCCAGCAGCTTATCCGAAGCGCAGGGGGGTACTGAAGCTTTCTTT
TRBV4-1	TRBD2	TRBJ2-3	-	CASSPAGDPTGTDTQYF	TGCGCCAGCAGCCCAGCGGGGGATCCCACCGGCACAGATACGCAGTATTTT
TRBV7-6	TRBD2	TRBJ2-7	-	CASSLNLAGPRGLYEQYF	TGTGCCAGCAGCTTAAACCTAGCGGGGCCTCGGGGCCTCTACGAGCAGTACTTC
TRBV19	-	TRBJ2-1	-	CASSIDRGRIYNEQFF	TGTGCCAGTAGTATAGATCGTGGGAGGATCTACAATGAGCAGTTCTTC
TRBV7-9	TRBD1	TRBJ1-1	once	CASTGQGLNTEAFF	TGTGCCAGCACCGGACAGGGGTTGAACACTGAAGCTTTCTTT
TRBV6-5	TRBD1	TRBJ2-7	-	CASSYSTGGPYEQYF	TGTGCCAGCAGTTACTCGACAGGGGGCCCCTACGAGCAGTACTTC
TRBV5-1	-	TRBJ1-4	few	CASSLAGGETVYNEKLFF	TGCGCCAGCAGCTTGGCGGGGGGAGAAACCGTTTATAATGAAAAACTGTTTTTT
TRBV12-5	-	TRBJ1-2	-	CASGLSGRAGGYTF	TGTGCTAGTGGTCTGTCAGGACGGGCTGGGGGCTACACCTTC
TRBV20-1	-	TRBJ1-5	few	CSARGDRTQHF	TGCAGTGCTAGAGGGGATAGGACCCAGCATTTT
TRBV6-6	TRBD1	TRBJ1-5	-	CASSQRTGGSQPQHF	TGTGCCAGCAGCCAAAGGACAGGGGGCAGTCAGCCCCAGCATTTT
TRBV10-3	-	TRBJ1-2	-	CAISEYTESNYGYTF	TGTGCCATCAGTGAGTACACAGAGAGTAACTATGGCTACACCTTC
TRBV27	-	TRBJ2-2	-	CASNQGSMANTGELFF	TGTGCCAGCAACCAGGGGTCGATGGCGAACACCGGGGAGCTGTTTTTT
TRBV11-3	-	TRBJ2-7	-	CASSSGPFGVDYEQYF	TGTGCCAGCAGCTCCGGTCCCTTCGGGGTGGACTACGAGCAGTACTTC
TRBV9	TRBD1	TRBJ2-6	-	CASSPRAGGFSGANVLTF	TGTGCCAGCAGCCCCCGCGCAGGGGGCTTCTCTGGGGCCAACGTCCTGACTTTC
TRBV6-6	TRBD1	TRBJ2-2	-	CASSYHGTGNGELFF	TGTGCCAGCAGTTATCACGGGACAGGGAACGGGGAGCTGTTTTTT
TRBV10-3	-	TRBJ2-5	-	CAISTGSQGETQYF	TGTGCCATCAGCACGGGGTCCCAGGGGGAGACCCAGTACTTC
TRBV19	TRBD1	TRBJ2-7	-	CASSTKGAWYF	TGTGCCAGTAGCACAAAGGGGGCTTGGTACTTC
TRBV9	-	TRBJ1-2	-	CASSEDSFYGYTF	TGTGCCAGCAGCGAGGACAGCTTCTATGGCTACACCTTC
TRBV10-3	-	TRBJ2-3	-	CAISEGVRTDTQYF	TGTGCCATCAGTGAGGGGGTTCGGACAGATACGCAGTATTTT